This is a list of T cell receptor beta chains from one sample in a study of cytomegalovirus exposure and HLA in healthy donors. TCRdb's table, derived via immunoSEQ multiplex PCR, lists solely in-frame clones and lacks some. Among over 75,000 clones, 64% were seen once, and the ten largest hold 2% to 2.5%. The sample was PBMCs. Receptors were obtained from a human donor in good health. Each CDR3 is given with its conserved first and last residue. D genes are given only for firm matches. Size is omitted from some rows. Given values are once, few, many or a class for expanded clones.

CASSLGQRIYEQYF	TGTGCCAGCAGCTTGGGACAGAGGATCTACGAGCAGTACTTC	14	TRBV5-6	NA	TRBJ2-7	once
CASSKALTDEANYTGELFF	TGTGCCAGCAGCAAAGCGCTGACAGACGAAGCTAATTACACCGGGGAGCTGTTTTTT	19	TRBV21-1	NA	TRBJ2-2	few
CASSLVIAGGETQYF	TGCGCCAGCAGCTTGGTCATAGCGGGGGGTGAGACCCAGTACTTC	15	TRBV5-1	TRBD2	TRBJ2-5	NA
CASSDRRNTEAFF	TGTGCCAGCAGTGATCGGAGGAACACTGAAGCTTTCTTT	13	TRBV6-1	NA	TRBJ1-1	NA
CASRGPLGQGSEQFF	TGTGCCAGCAGAGGACCTTTGGGACAGGGCAGTGAGCAGTTCTTC	15	TRBV6-6	TRBD1	TRBJ2-1	NA
CASSLAGGRGYTF	TGTGCCAGCAGCTTGGCCGGGGGGCGAGGCTACACCTTC	13	TRBV5-4	NA	TRBJ1-2	NA
CAISPGTSGGSYEQYF	TGTGCCATCAGTCCCGGGACTAGCGGGGGCTCCTACGAGCAGTACTTC	16	TRBV10-3	TRBD2	TRBJ2-7	NA
CASSDSSGGGEQFF	TGCGCCAGCAGCGATTCTAGCGGGGGCGGTGAGCAGTTCTTC	14	TRBV5-1	TRBD2	TRBJ2-1	once
CASSYAGAANEKLFF	TGTGCCAGCAGTTACGCGGGGGCGGCTAATGAAAAACTGTTTTTT	15	TRBV6-6	NA	TRBJ1-4	few
CASSARTGGYTEAFF	TGTGCCAGCAGCGCCCGGACAGGGGGCTACACTGAAGCTTTCTTT	15	TRBV7-3	TRBD1	TRBJ1-1	NA
CAGSWRDGNEKLFF	TGTGCCGGCAGTTGGAGGGACGGAAATGAAAAACTGTTTTTT	14	TRBV5-6	NA	TRBJ1-4	NA
CASSVGGGPFNEQFF	TGTGCCAGCAGCGTAGGGGGGGGCCCTTTCAATGAGCAGTTCTTC	15	TRBV9	NA	TRBJ2-1	NA
CASTPGAGDGYTF	TGTGCCAGCACCCCCGGGGCAGGGGATGGCTACACCTTC	13	TRBV5-4	NA	TRBJ1-2	NA
CASSYSGTAQETQYF	TGTGCCAGCAGTTACTCCGGGACAGCACAAGAGACCCAGTACTTC	15	TRBV6-5	TRBD1	TRBJ2-5	NA
CASSIEAGRWYEQYF	TGTGCCAGTAGTATAGAGGCGGGACGGTGGTACGAGCAGTACTTC	15	TRBV19	NA	TRBJ2-7	NA
CASKTDGVSNQPQHF	TGTGCCAGTAAGACGGACGGGGTAAGCAATCAGCCCCAGCATTTT	15	TRBV19	NA	TRBJ1-5	NA
CASSYSTGGDHSPLHF	TGTGCCAGCAGTTACTCGACTGGGGGGGACCATTCACCCCTCCACTTT	16	TRBV6-6	NA	TRBJ1-6	NA
CASSLGDDRVRYGYTF	TGTGCCAGCAGCTTGGGGGACGACAGGGTTCGCTATGGCTACACCTTC	16	TRBV7-9	TRBD1	TRBJ1-2	NA